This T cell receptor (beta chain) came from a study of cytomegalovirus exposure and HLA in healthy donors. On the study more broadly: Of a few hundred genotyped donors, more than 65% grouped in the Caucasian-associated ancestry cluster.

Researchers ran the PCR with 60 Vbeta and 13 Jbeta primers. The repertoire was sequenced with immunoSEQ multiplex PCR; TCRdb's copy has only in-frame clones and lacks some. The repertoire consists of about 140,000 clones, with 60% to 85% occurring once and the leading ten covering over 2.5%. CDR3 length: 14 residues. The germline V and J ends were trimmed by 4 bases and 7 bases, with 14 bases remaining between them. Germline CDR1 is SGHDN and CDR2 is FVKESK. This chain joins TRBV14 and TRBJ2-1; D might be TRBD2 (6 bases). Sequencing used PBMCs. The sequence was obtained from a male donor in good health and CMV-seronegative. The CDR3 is CASSLTSLGNEQFF. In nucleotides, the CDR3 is TGTGCCAGCAGCCTGACTAGTTTGGGGAATGAGCAGTTCTTC.